These 29 T cell receptor beta chains were sequenced from one sample in a study of control samples from healthy donors and cancer patients. This table comes from immunoSEQ multiplex PCR, and its TCRdb copy is limited to in-frame clones, with some not included. The table lists under 90,000 clones, 92% of them singletons, with 5% to 6% in the top ten. The sequenced sample consisted of blood. The receptors shown here come from a woman aged 55-69 years in good health.

This chain joins TRBV11-2 and TRBJ2-1; D unresolved. The germline V gene has CDR1 SGHAT and CDR2 FQNNGV. The V gene lost 1 base and the J gene lost 6 bases, with 13 bases spanning the gap. The length of the CDR3 is 15 residues. Written as DNA, the CDR3 is TGTGCCAGCAGCTTAGGGCCTAGTATTGGCAATGAGCAGTTCTTC. It codes for CASSLGPSIGNEQFF.

Comment on this clone: A read error may account for a junction end that differs from germline. The CDR3 DNA follows: TGTGCTAGCAGCCGGACTAGCGGGAGGGCCGAGGAGCTGTTTTTT. The encoded protein is CASSRTSGRAEELFF. The chain uses TRBV7-7 and TRBJ2-2; TRBD2 matches 15 bases. The CDR3 is made up of 15 amino acids. Per germline, CDR1 SSHAT and CDR2 FNYEAQ (reference sequence). The full variable domain, in which reference TRBV7-7 and TRBJ2-2 provide the parts outside the CDR3, is GAGVSQSPRYKVTKRGQDVTLRCDPISSHATLYWYQQALGQGPEFLTYFNYEAQPDKSGLPSDRFSAERPEGSISTLTIQRTEQRDSAMYRCASSRTSGRAEELFFGEGSRLTVL.

The V gene is TRBV5-1, the J gene TRBJ1-2; a possible D gene is TRBD1 (6 bases). The germline V and J ends were trimmed by 2 bases and 1 base, with 9 bases remaining between them. This CDR3 spans 14 amino acids. Germline V gene data show CDR1 as SGHRS and CDR2 as YFSETQ. DNA for the CDR3: TGCGCCAGCAGCTTAAACAGGGATAACTATGGCTACACCTTC. Translating gives CASSLNRDNYGYTF. Variable domain in full (rest from reference TRBV5-1 and TRBJ1-2): KAGVTQTPRYLIKTRGQQVTLSCSPISGHRSVSWYQQTPGQGLQFLFEYFSETQRNKGNFPGRFSGRQFSNSRSEMNVSTLELGDSALYLCASSLNRDNYGYTFGSGTRLTVV.

This clone was picked up one time. The V call is TRBV28, the J call TRBJ1-2; TRBD1 aligns across 10 bases. Trimming removed 8 bases from V and 4 bases from J; junction bases left unmatched: 1. CDR1 and CDR2 (germline): MDHEN, SYDVKM. The CDR3 covers 12 residues. CDR3 nucleotide sequence: TGTGCCAGCGGACAGGGGGGCTATGGCTACACCTTC. Translated, it gives CASGQGGYGYTF.

The chain couples TRBV7-2 to TRBJ2-5; 7 nucleotides agree with TRBD1. The CDR3 is 14 amino acids. In germline, CDR1 is SGHTA, CDR2 FQGNSA. The V segment lost 3 bases and the J segment 5 bases; nucleotides outside the gene matches: 6. This CDR3 reads CASSFPDRLETQYF. DNA for the CDR3: TGTGCCAGCAGCTTTCCGGACAGGCTGGAGACCCAGTACTTC.

The chain carries TRBV7-8 and TRBJ2-1, with TRBD2 matching 8 bases. Unmatched junction bases numbered 10, after V lost 6 bases and J lost 6 bases. Per the germline V gene, CDR1 is SGHVS and CDR2 is FQNEAQ. This CDR3 contains 15 residues. CDR3 loop: CASRQAGREGNEQFF. CDR3 bases: TGTGCCAGCAGGCAGGCCGGGAGGGAGGGCAATGAGCAGTTCTTC. Full variable domain (remainder filled in from reference TRBV7-8 and TRBJ2-1): GAGVSQSPRYKVAKRGQDVALRCDPISGHVSLFWYQQALGQGPEFLTYFQNEAQLDKSGLPSDRFFAERPEGSVSTLKIQRTQQEDSAVYLCASRQAGREGNEQFFGPGTRLTVL.

The CDR3 sequence: CASSSEGTSGSFSYNEQFF. The DNA of the CDR3 is TGTGCCAGCAGCTCGGAAGGGACTAGCGGGAGTTTCTCCTACAATGAGCAGTTCTTC. The rearrangement joins TRBV12-1 to TRBJ2-1; the DNA was not used to check the table's D call, TRBD2. TRBV12-1 is reported as a pseudogene. The CDR3 consists of 19 residues.

This clone has a single count. The chain joins TRBV5-1 to TRBJ1-3, with D possibly being TRBD1 (5 bases). Trimming took 4 bases from V and 0 from J, leaving 14 bases between them. Germline V gene data show CDR1 as SGHRS and CDR2 as YFSETQ. The length of the CDR3 is 16 residues. CDR3: CASSPQGTPSGNTIYF. The DNA for the CDR3 is TGCGCCAGCAGCCCTCAAGGGACTCCCTCTGGAAACACCATATATTTT.

The gene calls are TRBV28 and TRBJ2-7; tentative D call: TRBD2 (6 bases). The CDR3 consists of 14 residues. The germline V gene encodes CDR1 MDHEN and CDR2 SYDVKM. V lost 9 bases and J 2 bases, leaving 17 bases between the germline ends. The CDR3 loop is CASGGGAMTYEQYF. Here the CDR3 DNA reads TGTGCCAGTGGCGGAGGGGCCATGACCTACGAGCAGTACTTC.

Within the sample, this clone is large. Germline and junction disagree at one end, which may indicate a read error. The genes are TRBV13 and TRBJ2-3; D uncertain. Germline loops: CDR1 PRHDT, CDR2 FYEKMQ (reference sequence). The CDR3 length is 15 residues. CDR3 DNA: TGTGCCAGCAGTTTAGGTCCGTCTAGCACAGATACGCAGTATTTT. The encoded protein is CASSLGPSSTDTQYF. Combining the CDR3 with reference TRBV13 and TRBJ2-3 gives the whole variable domain AAGVIQSPRHLIKEKRETATLKCYPIPRHDTVYWYQQGPGQDPQFLISFYEKMQSDKGSIPDRFSAQQFSDYHSELNMSSLELGDSALYFCASSLGPSSTDTQYFGPGTRLTVL.

A single count supports this clone. The V and J genes are TRBV28 and TRBJ1-3; a weak D match, TRBD1 (6 bases). Trimming stripped 4 bases from V and 3 bases from J, with 16 bases between. The CDR3 has 16 amino acids. The germline CDR1 and CDR2 sequences are MDHEN and SYDVKM. CDR3 coding DNA: TGTGCCAGCAGTTCCTTATCCCAGGGACATGGAAACACCATATATTTT. Translation: CASSSLSQGHGNTIYF.

This clone was seen just once. The CDR3 sequence is CASSDIGYYGYTF. Here the CDR3 DNA reads TGCGCCAGCAGTGACATCGGGTACTATGGCTACACCTTC. The chain joins TRBV10-2 to TRBJ1-2; D gene ambiguous. This CDR3 is 13 amino acids long. The germline gives CDR1 WSHSY, CDR2 SAAADI. Trimming shortened V by 3 bases and J by 3 bases, and 8 bases separated the two germline ends.

V and J are TRBV27 and TRBJ2-1; 7 bases fit TRBD2. V shed 4 bases, J shed 3 bases, and the junction held 0 bases outside the gene matches. Germline V gene lookup returns CDR1 MNHEY and CDR2 SMNVEV (reference sequence). This CDR3 has 13 residues. The CDR3: CASSWDYYNEQFF. The DNA of the CDR3 is TGTGCCAGCAGTTGGGACTACTACAATGAGCAGTTCTTC.

This rearrangement joins TRBV5-6 to TRBJ2-7; 14 positions match TRBD2. CDR1 is SGHDT, CDR2 YYEEEE, per germline. CDR3 length: 15 residues. Trimming cost V 3 bases and J 3 bases; bases outside gene matches: 2. CDR3 amino acids: CASSWGTSGGYEQYF. The CDR3 DNA reads TGTGCCAGCAGCTGGGGGACTAGCGGGGGCTACGAGCAGTACTTC. Together with reference TRBV5-6 and TRBJ2-7, the CDR3 gives the full variable domain: DAGVTQSPTHLIKTRGQQVTLRCSPKSGHDTVSWYQQALGQGPQFIFQYYEEEERQRGNFPDRFSGHQFPNYSSELNVNALLLGDSALYLCASSWGTSGGYEQYFGPGTRLTVT.

The V gene is TRBV28, the J gene TRBJ1-2; possibly TRBD1 for D (5 bases). The CDR3 extends over 14 amino acids. V lost 8 bases and J 4 bases, leaving 17 bases between the germline ends. The germline CDR1 and CDR2 sequences are MDHEN and SYDVKM. CDR3 in amino acids: CASSSGQLGYGYTF. CDR3 DNA: TGTGCCAGCTCCTCAGGGCAGCTGGGCTATGGCTACACCTTC.

The V gene is TRBV6-5, the J gene TRBJ1-2, with a weak D call TRBD1 (5 bases). CDR1 and CDR2 from the germline V gene are MNHEY and SVGAGI. The ends were cut back, 5 bases at V and 2 bases at J, with 12 bases in the middle. This CDR3 region has 14 residues. The CDR3 DNA follows: TGTGCCAGCAGTATCGGACAAACCAACTATGGCTACACCTTC. Translation: CASSIGQTNYGYTF.

In regard to this clone: A junction boundary mismatches the germline segment, possibly from a read error. J is TRBJ1-1 and V is TRBV7-7; 10 nucleotides line up with TRBD1. Per germline, CDR1 SSHAT and CDR2 FNYEAQ (reference sequence). The CDR3 totals 17 residues. The CDR3 reads CASSLRASDRGYLEAFF. DNA for the CDR3: TGTGCTAGCAGCTTAAGGGCGTCGGACAGGGGGTACTTGGAAGCTTTCTTT. Full variable domain (missing parts from reference TRBV7-7 and TRBJ1-1): GAGVSQSPRYKVTKRGQDVTLRCDPISSHATLYWYQQALGQGPEFLTYFNYEAQPDKSGLPSDRFSAERPEGSISTLTIQRTEQRDSAMYRCASSLRASDRGYLEAFFGQGTRLTVV.

Only one count was recorded for this clone. The chain carries TRBV29-1 and TRBJ2-3; D uncertain. The CDR3 consists of 16 residues. Germline CDR1 is SQVTM and CDR2 is ANQGSEA. V lost 0 bases to trimming and J lost 1 base, with 14 bases between them. DNA for the CDR3: TGCAGCGTTGAAGATCTGCTGGGGTTCGGCACAGATACGCAGTATTTT. Protein: CSVEDLLGFGTDTQYF.

The chain has TRBV13 and TRBJ1-1; D unresolved. The CDR3 totals 14 residues. V was clipped by 5 bases and J by 8 bases, with 18 bases between them. The V gene's germline CDR1 is PRHDT and CDR2 FYEKMQ (reference sequence). CDR3 amino acids: CASSMDGKRNEAFF. DNA of the CDR3: TGTGCCAGCAGCATGGACGGAAAACGAAACGAAGCTTTCTTT.

V and J are TRBV24-1 and TRBJ2-2, with D possibly matching TRBD2 (5 bases). V gave up 4 bases and J gave up 3 bases, with 8 bases separating them. This CDR3 contains 14 residues. Germline lookup yields CDR1 KGHDR and CDR2 SFDVKD. The CDR3 DNA reads as TGTGCCACCAGTGACCATAGCGACACCGGGGAGCTGTTTTTT. It encodes CATSDHSDTGELFF.

CDR3 in DNA: TGCGCCAGCAGCTTGGCAGCTAACTACAATGAGCAGTTCTTC. It is translated as CASSLAANYNEQFF. J is TRBJ2-1 and V is TRBV5-1; D is ambiguous. This CDR3 contains 14 residues. V lost 0 bases and J 3 bases, leaving 7 bases between the germline ends. CDR1 SGHRS and CDR2 YFSETQ come from the germline V gene.

The CDR3 sequence: CASSFSGSSYEQYF. The CDR3 DNA sequence: TGTGCCAGCAGTTTTAGCGGGAGCTCCTACGAGCAGTACTTC. The genes are TRBV27 and TRBJ2-7; 9 bases align to TRBD2. Germline V gene lookup returns CDR1 MNHEY and CDR2 SMNVEV (reference sequence). The junction had 0 bases not matched to a gene; V was cut back by 3 bases and J by 0 bases. This CDR3 spans 14 amino acids.

The chain couples TRBV5-1 to TRBJ2-3; unclear D gene. The CDR3 contains 12 residues. V was shortened by 1 base and J by 5 bases, with 5 bases between the two germline ends. CDR1 is SGHRS and CDR2 is YFSETQ in the germline V gene. DNA for the CDR3: TGCGCCAGCAGCTTGTCAGAAGATACGCAGTATTTT. Its protein is CASSLSEDTQYF.

V is TRBV6-6 and J is TRBJ1-5; TRBD1 might be the D (5 bases). V lost 6 bases and J lost 0, with 12 bases in between. The germline gives CDR1 MNHNY, CDR2 SVGAGI (reference sequence). CDR3 length equals 15 residues. DNA for the CDR3: TGTGCCAGCAGACCCCCGGGGCCTAGCAATCAGCCCCAGCATTTT. This translates into CASRPPGPSNQPQHF.

This chain joins TRBV27 and TRBJ2-7, with 13 positions matching TRBD2. V lost 6 bases, J lost 6 bases, and 8 bases stayed unmatched. Germline V gene sequence: CDR1 MNHEY, CDR2 SMNVEV (reference sequence). This CDR3 has 15 amino acids. The CDR3 coding sequence is TGTGCCAGCAGCCTAACTAGCGGGAGGGTGGGCGAGCAGTACTTC. This codes for CASSLTSGRVGEQYF.

The chain employs TRBV3-1 (or the pseudogene TRBV3-2) and TRBJ2-7; no clear D. Germline V gene data show CDR1 as LGHDT and CDR2 as YNNKEL (reference sequence). V gave up 1 base and J gave up 5 bases, with 9 bases separating them. The CDR3 has 13 residues. For the CDR3, the DNA is TGTGCCAGCAGCCAAGCGGGTATCCACGAGCAGTACTTC. Protein sequence: CASSQAGIHEQYF.

The gene calls are TRBV5-1 and TRBJ1-1, with D tentatively TRBD1 (5 bases). Trimming removed 0 bases from V and 4 bases from J, with 13 bases in between. Germline V gives CDR1 SGHRS, CDR2 YFSETQ. The CDR3 extends over 15 amino acids. The CDR3 protein is CASSLGGGIGTEAFF. CDR3 DNA: TGCGCCAGCAGCTTGGGTGGGGGTATAGGCACTGAAGCTTTCTTT. The full variable domain, in which reference TRBV5-1 and TRBJ1-1 provide the parts outside the CDR3, is KAGVTQTPRYLIKTRGQQVTLSCSPISGHRSVSWYQQTPGQGLQFLFEYFSETQRNKGNFPGRFSGRQFSNSRSEMNVSTLELGDSALYLCASSLGGGIGTEAFFGQGTRLTVV.

V and J are TRBV5-1 and TRBJ2-2; the D call may be TRBD1 or TRBD2 (5 bases each). CDR1 is SGHRS and CDR2 is YFSETQ in the germline V gene. V lost 4 bases to trimming and J lost 0 bases, with 10 bases between them. There are 15 residues in the CDR3. For the CDR3, the DNA is TGCGCCAGCAGCGACGGGACGTCGAACACCGGGGAGCTGTTTTTT. Translated, it gives CASSDGTSNTGELFF.

The rearrangement uses TRBV28 and TRBJ1-2, with TRBD1 matching 8 bases. The CDR3 has 12 residues. Trimming took 8 bases from V and 5 from J; bases not matched to a gene: 4. Germline V CDR1 and CDR2: MDHEN, SYDVKM. The CDR3 DNA follows: TGTGCCAGCTCTACAGGGGGGTATGGCTACACCTTC. Its protein product is CASSTGGYGYTF.